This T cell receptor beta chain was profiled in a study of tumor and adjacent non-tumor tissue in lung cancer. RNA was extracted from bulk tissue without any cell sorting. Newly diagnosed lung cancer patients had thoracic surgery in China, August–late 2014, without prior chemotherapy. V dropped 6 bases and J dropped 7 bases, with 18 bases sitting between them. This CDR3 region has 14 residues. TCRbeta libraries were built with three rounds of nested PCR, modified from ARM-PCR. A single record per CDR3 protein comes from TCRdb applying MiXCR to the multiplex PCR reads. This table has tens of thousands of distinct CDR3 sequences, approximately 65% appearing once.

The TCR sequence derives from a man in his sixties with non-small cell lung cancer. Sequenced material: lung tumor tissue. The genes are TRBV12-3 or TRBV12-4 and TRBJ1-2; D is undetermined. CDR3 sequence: CASRTQYPIGGYTF. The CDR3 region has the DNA TGTGCCAGCAGAACTCAATACCCCATCGGTGGCTACACCTTC.